This TCR beta chain was sequenced in a study of blood T cells in healthy people across ages. Study conclusions and caveats: Diversity estimates drawn from one million T cells were deemed underestimates.

A note on this clonotype: Antigen unknown. A single base separates this from a much larger clone, so it may be a read error.

The authors ran a second PCR of about 7 to 11 cycles using a sample-barcoded 5' primer and a J-beta primer mix. Each cDNA molecule carried a tag from a template-switch adaptor that contained 12 random nucleotides. TCRdb re-derived calls from the 5' RACE reads in MiXCR, one entry per CDR3 protein. The table has over a million distinct CDR3 sequences, over 35% seen once. Trimming stripped 2 bases from V and 10 bases from J, with 16 bases between. CDR1 SGDLS and CDR2 YYNGEE come from the germline V gene. The CDR3 consists of 14 residues. The study recruited healthy Caucasian donors from Russia who were aged about 6 to 95.

The source of this sequence is a woman aged 55-70 years in good health. This chain uses TRBV9 with TRBJ2-1; weak D call: TRBD1 (5 bases). Sequencing was done on a sample of blood. CDR3 in amino acids: CASSVGPSEKEQFF. The CDR3 DNA is TGTGCCAGCAGCGTGGGGCCCAGTGAGAAGGAGCAGTTCTTC.